This T cell receptor beta chain was identified in a study of technical replicates of blood from a handful of donors. Data came from immunoSEQ multiplex PCR; TCRdb stores just in-frame clones and leaves some out. Here the sample spans about 81,000 clones, more than 90% being singletons. Germline loops: CDR1 MNHNS, CDR2 SASEGT. The V gene lost 6 bases and the J gene lost 2 bases, with 11 bases spanning the gap. This CDR3 has 13 residues. The clonotype originates from a human donor in good health. The sequenced sample consisted of T cells isolated from PBMCs. The chain has TRBV6-1 and TRBJ2-7; possibly TRBD2 for D (6 bases). CDR3 loop: CASRMEGTYEQYF. The CDR3 DNA follows: TGTGCCAGCAGAATGGAGGGGACCTACGAGCAGTACTTC.